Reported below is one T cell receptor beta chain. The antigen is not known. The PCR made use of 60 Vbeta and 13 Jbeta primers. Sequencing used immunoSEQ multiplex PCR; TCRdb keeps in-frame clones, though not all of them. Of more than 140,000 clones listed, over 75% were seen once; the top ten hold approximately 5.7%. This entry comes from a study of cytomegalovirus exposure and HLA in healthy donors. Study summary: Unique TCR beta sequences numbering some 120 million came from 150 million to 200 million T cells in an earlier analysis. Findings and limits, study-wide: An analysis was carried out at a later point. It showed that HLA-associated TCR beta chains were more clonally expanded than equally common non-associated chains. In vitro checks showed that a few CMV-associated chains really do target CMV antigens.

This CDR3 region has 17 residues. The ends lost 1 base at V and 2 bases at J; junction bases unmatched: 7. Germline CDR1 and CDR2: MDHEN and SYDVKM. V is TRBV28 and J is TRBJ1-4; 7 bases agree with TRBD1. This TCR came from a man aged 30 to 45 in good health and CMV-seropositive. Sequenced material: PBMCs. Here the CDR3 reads CASSLLGQGVTNEKLFF. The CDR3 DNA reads TGTGCCAGCAGTTTATTGGGCCAGGGGGTCACTAATGAAAAACTGTTTTTT.